Below, 15 T cell receptor beta chains from the same sample are listed, as sequenced in a study of regulatory T cells in long-lasting Graves disease. The time point: newly diagnosed GD, antithyroid drugs for less than 3 months. PBMC RNA was the source of the TCR library. HTBI primers from iRepertoire and Arm-PCR of CDR3 regions yielded the TCR beta libraries. From the multiplex PCR reads, TCRdb called clonotypes with MiXCR, one entry per CDR3 protein. The sample shows 300,000 to 400,000 distinct CDR3 sequences, 15% of them seen only once. Here the sequenced sample was peripheral blood mononuclear cells (PBMCs), taken at new diagnosis, from a patient treated with antithyroid drugs. Every receptor here comes from a female donor with Graves disease.

This clonotype has only a few counts. V is TRBV2 and J is TRBJ1-2; 8 positions match TRBD1. Per germline, CDR1 SNHLY and CDR2 FYNNEI. The CDR3 is 14 amino acids. Trimming removed 8 bases from V and 2 bases from J; junction bases left unmatched: 7. Here the CDR3 reads CASFGGQANYGYTF. CDR3 in DNA: TGTGCCAGCTTCGGGGGACAGGCGAACTATGGCTACACCTTC. Using reference TRBV2 and TRBJ1-2 for the parts outside the CDR3, the full variable domain is EPEVTQTPSHQVTQMGQEVILRCVPISNHLYFYWYRQILGQKVEFLVSFYNNEISEKSEIFDDQFSVERPDGSNFTLKIRSTKLEDSAMYFCASFGGQANYGYTFGSGTRLTVV.

The chain uses TRBV7-9 and TRBJ1-5, with a tentative D call TRBD1 (5 bases). CDR1 and CDR2 (germline): SEHNR, FQNEAQ (reference sequence). V lost 5 bases and J lost 1, with 24 bases in between. The CDR3 sequence is 19 residues long. CDR3 protein: CASSGGVRGPEGSNQPQHF. The CDR3 DNA reads TGTGCCAGCAGCGGAGGGGTGAGAGGGCCCGAGGGGAGCAATCAGCCCCAGCATTTT.

This clonotype turned up a few times. The genes are TRBV19 and TRBJ2-7; D might be TRBD1 or TRBD2, each matching 5 bases. The length of the CDR3 is 15 residues. CDR1 and CDR2 from the germline V gene are LNHDA and SQIVND (reference sequence). The V gene lost 6 bases and the J gene lost 2 bases, with 17 bases spanning the gap. The CDR3 is CASSPGAGSPYEQYF. CDR3 sequence (DNA): TGTGCCAGTAGCCCCGGGGCAGGGAGTCCCTACGAGCAGTACTTC.

There are many counts of this clonotype. The chain is built from TRBV20-1 and TRBJ1-3, with 8 bases matching TRBD1. J was trimmed by 8 bases and V by 3 bases; bases with no gene match: 12. The CDR3 covers 15 residues. Looked up from germline, CDR1 is DFQATT and CDR2 is SNEGSKA (reference sequence). CDR3 coding DNA: TGCAGTGCTAGCAGAGACAGGGGAGGACCGGACACCATATATTTT. Amino acids: CSASRDRGGPDTIYF.

This clonotype was found many times. The chain combines TRBV28 with TRBJ2-1; D possibly corresponds to TRBD1 (6 bases). The end of the DNA is better explained by TRBJ2-4, so the J call may be wrong. There are 14 residues in the CDR3. Germline lookup yields CDR1 MDHEN and CDR2 SYDVKM. The CDR3 here is CASSPPGVGNIQYF. CDR3 sequence (DNA): TGTGCCAGCAGTCCCCCAGGGGTGGGAAACATTCAGTACTTC.

This clonotype was counted ten times or more. V is TRBV7-2 and J is TRBJ2-3; D remains unclear. The CDR3 is made up of 13 amino acids. CDR1 SGHTA and CDR2 FQGNSA come from the germline V gene. Trimming pared 3 bases from V and 3 bases from J, leaving 7 bases between. CDR3 protein: CASSFAVTDTQYF. CDR3 DNA sequence: TGTGCCAGCAGCTTCGCGGTGACAGATACGCAGTATTTT. The full variable domain, completed using reference TRBV7-2 and TRBJ2-3, is GAGVSQSPSNKVTEKGKDVELRCDPISGHTALYWYRQSLGQGLEFLIYFQGNSAPDKSGLPSDRFSAERTGGSVSTLTIQRTQQEDSAVYLCASSFAVTDTQYFGPGTRLTVL.

Ten or more counts support this clonotype. The junction shows a germline mismatch at one end, possibly a read error. J is TRBJ2-1 and V is TRBV6-1, with 9 bases aligning to TRBD1. The CDR3 covers 14 residues. Germline V gene data show CDR1 as MNHNS and CDR2 as SASEGT. CDR3 sequence reads: CASSRDRAYSEQFF. The DNA of the CDR3 is TGTGCCAGCAGTAGGGACAGGGCGTACAGTGAGCAGTTCTTC.

This sequence joins TRBV6-2 or TRBV6-3 and TRBJ1-2; D unresolved. In germline, CDR1 is MNHEY, CDR2 SVGEGT. V shed 8 bases and J shed 6 bases, with 13 bases lying between them. This CDR3 has 12 residues. Here the CDR3 reads CASSTFTHGYTF. CDR3 sequence (DNA): TGTGCCAGCTCTACGTTCACCCATGGCTACACCTTC.

This clonotype came up many times. This sequence joins TRBV24-1 and TRBJ2-7, with D tentatively TRBD2 (7 bases). Germline V gives CDR1 KGHDR, CDR2 SFDVKD. V was pared by 4 bases and J by 6 bases, with 15 bases between. The CDR3 spans 14 residues. The CDR3 coding sequence is TGTGCCACCAGTGAGGCCGGGGGGCCGGGCGAGCAGTACTTC. Its translation is CATSEAGGPGEQYF.

This clonotype has a count of ten or more. The V gene is TRBV28, the J gene TRBJ2-1; D remains unclear. Trimming pared 5 bases from V and 16 bases from J, leaving 27 bases between. Germline CDR1 is MDHEN and CDR2 is SYDVKM. The length of the CDR3 is 15 residues. The CDR3 sequence is CASSPSPTPVRDEFF. The CDR3 nucleotides read TGTGCCAGCAGTCCATCGCCCACCCCGGTAAGGGATGAATTCTTC.

This clonotype was picked up many times. This chain uses TRBV10-3 with TRBJ1-5, with 8 positions matching TRBD1. CDR3 length: 14 residues. Germline V gene sequence: CDR1 ENHRY, CDR2 SYGVKD. After removal of 4 bases from V and 7 bases from J, the junction contained 6 bases not matched to a gene. The CDR3 sequence: CAISGTGWEQPQHF. DNA of the CDR3: TGTGCCATCAGTGGGACAGGGTGGGAACAGCCCCAGCATTTT.

The chain recombines TRBV9 with TRBJ2-1; 9 nucleotides agree with TRBD1. Germline CDR1 and CDR2: SGDLS and YYNGEE. This CDR3 region has 16 residues. The junction had 7 bases not matched to a gene; V was cut back by 6 bases and J by 0 bases. The CDR3 reads CASNLGTGSSYNEQFF. The DNA of the CDR3 is TGTGCCAGCAACCTTGGGACAGGGAGCTCCTACAATGAGCAGTTCTTC. Complete variable domain (other parts from reference TRBV9 and TRBJ2-1): DSGVTQTPKHLITATGQRVTLRCSPRSGDLSVYWYQQSLDQGLQFLIQYYNGEERAKGNILERFSAQQFPDLHSELNLSSLELGDSALYFCASNLGTGSSYNEQFFGPGTRLTVL.

This clonotype occurred a few times. One end of the junction varies from germline; a read error may be responsible. V is TRBV10-2 and J is TRBJ1-3; D is undetermined. Germline-derived CDR1 and CDR2 are WSHSY and SAAADI. The CDR3 sequence is 14 residues long. The CDR3 region has the DNA TGCGCCAGCAGGGAGATTGAAGCGGGAAACACCGTATATTTT. This translates into CASREIEAGNTVYF.

The gene calls are TRBV12-5 and TRBJ2-2; the D is unclear. Looked up from germline, CDR1 is LGHNT and CDR2 is FRNRAP. This CDR3 region has 13 residues. V gave up 7 bases and J gave up 4 bases, with 10 bases separating them. CDR3 residues: CASAYGSTGELFF. Here the CDR3 DNA reads TGTGCTAGTGCCTACGGGTCCACCGGGGAGCTGTTTTTT. The entire variable domain, with the rest obtained from reference TRBV12-5 and TRBJ2-2, is as follows: DARVTQTPRHKVTEMGQEVTMRCQPILGHNTVFWYRQTMMQGLELLAYFRNRAPLDDSGMPKDRFSAEMPDATLATLKIQPSEPRDSAVYFCASAYGSTGELFFGEGSRLTVL.

This clonotype was observed many times. The V and J genes are TRBV20-1 and TRBJ2-3; 7 bases line up with TRBD2. The ends lost 0 bases at V and 2 bases at J; junction bases unmatched: 8. The CDR3 contains 16 residues. Per germline, CDR1 DFQATT and CDR2 SNEGSKA (reference sequence). DNA for the CDR3: TGCAGTGCTAGAGATCCGGCGGGGGAACCCACAGATACGCAGTATTTT. Its protein is CSARDPAGEPTDTQYF.